A selection of T cell receptor beta chains follows, all from one sample in a study of T cells in Graves' hyperthyroidism and ophthalmopathy. MiXCR, applied by TCRdb to the multiplex PCR reads, yields one record per CDR3 protein. The sample lists 450,000 to 500,000 distinct CDR3 sequences, approximately 23% occurring once. The sequenced sample consisted of blood. Receptors were obtained from an older woman with Graves' ophthalmopathy. Both conserved end residues are part of each CDR3. The D gene is left open where the match is weak. The size field is filled for only some rows; it gives once, few, many or a size class.

v_call	clone_size	d_call	j_call	cdr3_aa	cdr3_nt
TRBV7-2	.	.	TRBJ2-7	CASSLEGRSSYEQYF	TGTGCCAGCAGCTTAGAGGGACGGAGCTCCTACGAGCAGTACTTC
TRBV20-1	.	.	TRBJ1-6	CSARDAGYNSPLHF	TGCAGTGCTAGAGATGCAGGGTATAATTCACCCCTCCACTTT
TRBV12-5	.	.	TRBJ1-1	CASGYPGQGLAFF	TGTGCTAGTGGTTACCCGGGCCAGGGATTAGCTTTCTTT
TRBV6-9	.	TRBD1	TRBJ2-7	CASSYDLRGLVYEQYF	TGTGCCAGCAGTTACGATCTCAGGGGGTTGGTATACGAGCAGTACTTC
TRBV20-1	many	TRBD1	TRBJ1-1	CSADRGQYNTEAFF	TGCAGTGCAGACCGGGGACAGTACAACACTGAAGCTTTCTTT
TRBV6-1	.	TRBD2	TRBJ2-1	CASRIAGGPYNEQFF	TGTGCCAGTAGGATAGCGGGAGGCCCCTACAATGAGCAGTTCTTC
TRBV7-9	.	.	TRBJ2-3	CASSSPRRGDTQYF	TGTGCCAGCAGCTCTCCCCGCCGGGGGGATACGCAGTATTTT
TRBV20-1	.	TRBD2	TRBJ2-1	CSAYSGSSYNEQFF	TGCAGTGCATATAGCGGGAGCTCCTACAATGAGCAGTTCTTC
TRBV30	.	TRBD1	TRBJ2-1	CAWRRTGDPYNEQFF	TGTGCCTGGAGGAGGACAGGGGATCCCTACAATGAGCAGTTCTTC
TRBV20-1	.	.	TRBJ2-1	CSGAGSYNEQFF	TGCAGTGGGGCAGGCTCCTACAATGAGCAGTTCTTC
TRBV28	few	TRBD1	TRBJ2-7	CASRVPGQGSYEQYF	TGTGCCAGCAGGGTACCGGGACAGGGGTCCTACGAGCAGTACTTC
TRBV28	many	.	TRBJ1-4	CASSLPVRGDEKLFF	TGTGCCAGCAGTTTACCGGTGAGAGGGGATGAAAAACTGTTTTTT
TRBV6-1	many	TRBD1	TRBJ1-2	CASRQTGKDYGYTF	TGTGCCAGCAGACAGACAGGGAAGGACTATGGCTACACCTTC
TRBV30	.	.	TRBJ1-6	CAWRQALNSPLHF	TGTGCCTGGAGACAGGCCCTCAATTCACCCCTCCACTTT
TRBV9	few	.	TRBJ1-4	CASSDSATNEKLFF	TGTGCCAGCAGTGACAGTGCAACTAATGAAAAACTGTTTTTT
TRBV12-3/TRBV12-4	many	TRBD1	TRBJ1-5	CASSLRGQGATNQPQHF	TGTGCCAGCAGTTTACGGGGACAGGGGGCCACCAATCAGCCCCAGCATTTT
TRBV7-2	once	TRBD1	TRBJ1-3	CASSTSTGTGNTIYF	TGTGCCAGCAGCACCTCGACAGGGACCGGAAACACCATATATTTT
TRBV10-3	many	.	TRBJ1-1	CAISESFGGNEAFF	TGTGCCATCAGTGAGTCGTTTGGGGGGAACGAAGCTTTCTTT
TRBV10-2	few	TRBD2	TRBJ2-1	CASIPRRGGNEQFF	TGCGCCAGCATACCCCGGCGGGGGGGGAATGAGCAGTTCTTC
TRBV12-3/TRBV12-4	.	TRBD1	TRBJ2-2	CASRTGTGPGELFF	TGTGCCAGCAGAACCGGGACAGGCCCCGGGGAGCTGTTTTTT
TRBV2	many	.	TRBJ1-1	CASSSASTEAFF	TGTGCCAGCAGTAGTGCAAGCACTGAAGCTTTCTTT
TRBV20-1	.	.	TRBJ2-1	CSAREDNEQFF	TGCAGTGCTAGAGAAGACAATGAGCAGTTCTTC